Presented here are 10 T cell receptor beta chains from one specimen sequenced in a study of T-cell memory formation after mild COVID-19 (dated by TCRdb to 2020 to 2022). Library method: 5' RACE. Sequenced on an Illumina NovaSeq 6000. TCRdb's own reprocessing of the public reads used fastp at Q25 and MiXCR and kept productive beta chains. Rows matching on CDR3 protein sequence are summarized as one entry with the most common DNA and genes. This sample comprises roughly 250,000 distinct CDR3 sequences, roughly 15% of them detected only once. Approximately 3.5% of the sample is taken by the ten largest. The sequenced material came from PBMCs or a T cell subset sorted from them (not recorded which). These receptor sequences come from a man aged 18 to 30 who had mild COVID-19 (a few samples of this study predate the infection). The sample titles of this study are shuffled in the database, so cell type and time point are left out; the donor was told from shared clones.

V is TRBV7-2 and J is TRBJ1-2, with 8 bases that match TRBD1. Losses at the gene ends were 5 bases for V and 6 bases for J; bases not matched to a gene: 8. This CDR3 has 14 amino acids. Germline V lookup: CDR1 SGHTA, CDR2 FQGNSA. The CDR3 loop is CASSPDRVRDGYTF. The CDR3 region has the DNA TGTGCCAGCAGCCCGGACAGGGTTCGCGATGGCTACACCTTC.

This clonotype has just a few counts. The chain combines TRBV4-3 with TRBJ2-7; D might be TRBD2 (5 bases). The ends were cut back, 5 bases at V and 7 bases at J, with 18 bases in the middle. In germline, CDR1 is LGHNA, CDR2 YSLEER. The CDR3 covers 14 residues. Here the CDR3 reads CASSYSGQSGEQYF. DNA for the CDR3: TGCGCCAGCAGCTACTCGGGTCAATCGGGGGAGCAGTACTTC.

This clonotype showed up just a few times. The J gene is TRBJ2-4, the V gene TRBV5-1; D ambiguous. The V gene lost 4 bases and the J gene lost 1 base, with 12 bases spanning the gap. CDR1 and CDR2 (germline): SGHRS, YFSETQ. The CDR3 is made up of 15 amino acids. CDR3 sequence: CASSTRAEAKNIQYF. The CDR3 nucleotides read TGCGCCAGCAGCACCCGGGCGGAGGCCAAAAACATTCAGTACTTC.

This clonotype was seen more than once but under ten times. The chain combines TRBV20-1 with TRBJ1-4; the D is unclear. CDR3 length equals 11 residues. Germline CDR1 reads DFQATT; CDR2 reads SNEGSKA (reference sequence). V dropped 6 bases and J dropped 0 bases, with 2 bases sitting between them. For the CDR3, the DNA is TGCAGTGCCGCAACTAATGAAAAACTGTTTTTT. Its translation is CSAATNEKLFF.

This clonotype was seen repeatedly, ten times or more. V gene TRBV6-6 combines with J gene TRBJ1-1, with no clear D. The CDR3 sequence is 15 residues long. V lost 0 bases to trimming and J lost 1 base, with 9 bases between them. Germline V gives CDR1 MNHNY, CDR2 SVGAGI (reference sequence). CDR3 nucleotides: TGTGCCAGCAGTTACTCCCACTCAGAGAACACTGAAGCTTTCTTT. Amino acids: CASSYSHSENTEAFF.

V and J are TRBV5-1 and TRBJ1-6; 7 bases map to TRBD1. The CDR3 loop spans 15 amino acids. V lost 0 bases, J lost 5 bases, and 2 bases stayed unmatched. Germline CDR1 SGHRS, CDR2 YFSETQ. The CDR3 here is CASSLDGTDNSPLHF. As DNA, the CDR3 is TGCGCCAGCAGCTTGGACGGGACAGATAATTCACCCCTCCACTTT.

This clonotype has only a few counts. The V gene is TRBV25-1, the J gene TRBJ1-1; 7 bases line up with TRBD1. Germline assignment: CDR1 MGHDK and CDR2 SYGVNS. V gave up 6 bases and J gave up 1 base; unmatched junction bases: 11. The CDR3 is 16 amino acids. This CDR3 reads CASRDRVPSTNTEAFF. The CDR3 DNA reads as TGTGCCAGCAGAGACAGGGTTCCTAGCACGAACACTGAAGCTTTCTTT.

The chain carries TRBV7-2 and TRBJ2-4; 8 nucleotides line up with TRBD1. The CDR3 spans 13 residues. Germline lookup yields CDR1 SGHTA and CDR2 FQGNSA. V shed 5 bases and J 10 bases; nucleotides not matched to a gene: 7. CDR3 bases: TGTGCCAGCAGCCACGGACAGGGAAAGATTCAGTACTTC. It encodes CASSHGQGKIQYF.

The sample holds a few counts of this clonotype. V is TRBV10-3 and J is TRBJ2-5; no clear D. V was clipped by 5 bases and J by 5 bases, with 9 bases between them. The germline V gene encodes CDR1 ENHRY and CDR2 SYGVKD. CDR3 length: 12 residues. The chain's CDR3 is CAISSSRETQYF. The CDR3 bases are TGTGCCATCAGTAGCAGTCGCGAGACCCAGTACTTC.

This clonotype was picked up many times. The V gene is TRBV4-1, the J gene TRBJ2-1; 11 nucleotides agree with TRBD2. The CDR3 runs to 17 residues. Looked up from germline, CDR1 is MGHRA and CDR2 is YSYEKL. Losses at the gene ends were 6 bases for V and 4 bases for J; bases not matched to a gene: 11. The CDR3 region has the DNA TGCGCCAGCAGGCCAGAATCGACTAGCGGGGCTTACAATGAGCAGTTCTTC. It codes for CASRPESTSGAYNEQFF.